The rows below give T cell receptor beta chains drawn from one sample of a study of cytomegalovirus exposure and HLA in healthy donors. The repertoire was sequenced with immunoSEQ multiplex PCR; TCRdb's copy has only in-frame clones and lacks some. The sample includes 110,000 to 150,000 clones, about 80% of them seen just once. The sample taken for sequencing was PBMCs. All receptors derive from a middle-aged woman in good health and CMV-seronegative. CDR3s include the opening cysteine and the closing phenylalanine or tryptophan. The order of the fields is J gene, V gene, clone size, D gene, CDR3 DNA, CDR3 protein. A D gene is named only where the DNA matches it firmly. The size of a clone is reported for some rows only, either as once, few or many, or as a class for expanded clones.

j_call: TRBJ2-7; v_call: TRBV7-2; clone_size: -; d_call: TRBD2; cdr3_nt: TGTGCCAGCACCATGGGGCTAGCGGAGTCCTACGAGCAGTACTTC; cdr3_aa: CASTMGLAESYEQYF
j_call: TRBJ2-5; v_call: TRBV11-2; clone_size: -; d_call: TRBD2; cdr3_nt: TGTGCCAGCAGCTTTCGGACTAGCGGGAGTGGGAGCGAGACCCAGTACTTC; cdr3_aa: CASSFRTSGSGSETQYF
j_call: TRBJ2-3; v_call: TRBV19; clone_size: -; d_call: TRBD1; cdr3_nt: TGTGCCAGTAGTATCCAAGTGTACAGGGGGCTTAGCACAGATACGCAGTATTTT; cdr3_aa: CASSIQVYRGLSTDTQYF
j_call: TRBJ2-7; v_call: TRBV11-2; clone_size: -; d_call: TRBD1; cdr3_nt: TGTGCCAGCAGCTCCCCCGGGACAGGGCTTTCCTACGAGCAGTACTTC; cdr3_aa: CASSSPGTGLSYEQYF
j_call: TRBJ2-5; v_call: TRBV9; clone_size: few; d_call: TRBD2; cdr3_nt: TGTGCCAGCAGCGTAGGGGGAGGGAGGGAAGAGACCCAGTACTTC; cdr3_aa: CASSVGGGREETQYF
j_call: TRBJ1-2; v_call: TRBV28; clone_size: -; d_call: -; cdr3_nt: TGTGCCAGCAGCTTCCGGGGTGGCTATGTCTACACCTTC; cdr3_aa: CASSFRGGYVYTF
j_call: TRBJ2-1; v_call: TRBV10-1; clone_size: -; d_call: -; cdr3_nt: TGCGCCAGCAGTGAGTTCCCAGCAGGCTCCTACAATGAGCAGTTCTTC; cdr3_aa: CASSEFPAGSYNEQFF
j_call: TRBJ1-3; v_call: TRBV4-1; clone_size: once; d_call: TRBD1; cdr3_nt: TGCGCCAGCAGCCAAGATCGTGCACAGGGGTTGTTTAGCGGAAACACCATATATTTT; cdr3_aa: CASSQDRAQGLFSGNTIYF
j_call: TRBJ2-3; v_call: TRBV10-3; clone_size: -; d_call: TRBD2; cdr3_nt: TGTGCCATCAGTTCTTCGACTAGCGGGACAACAGATACGCAGTATTTT; cdr3_aa: CAISSSTSGTTDTQYF
j_call: TRBJ1-1; v_call: TRBV19; clone_size: few; d_call: -; cdr3_nt: TGTGCCAGTAGTGTCGGTGTTGACACTGAAGCTTTCTTT; cdr3_aa: CASSVGVDTEAFF
j_call: TRBJ2-1; v_call: TRBV29-1; clone_size: -; d_call: -; cdr3_nt: TGCAGCGCCCCCGGGGTTAACAATGAGCAGTTCTTC; cdr3_aa: CSAPGVNNEQFF
j_call: TRBJ2-1; v_call: TRBV7-9; clone_size: -; d_call: TRBD2; cdr3_nt: TGTGCCAGCAGCCCCCGCTCAGCGGGAGGGCCGCGTGAGCAGTTCTTC; cdr3_aa: CASSPRSAGGPREQFF
j_call: TRBJ2-7; v_call: TRBV28; clone_size: -; d_call: -; cdr3_nt: TGTGCCAGCAGTTTAAGTGGCCACGAGCAGTACTTC; cdr3_aa: CASSLSGHEQYF
j_call: TRBJ2-1; v_call: TRBV9; clone_size: -; d_call: -; cdr3_nt: TGTGCCAGCAGCAGTGGACAGAGCTCCTACAATGAGCAGTTCTTC; cdr3_aa: CASSSGQSSYNEQFF
j_call: TRBJ2-5; v_call: TRBV2; clone_size: -; d_call: -; cdr3_nt: TGTGCCAGCAGTATGACAGGCCAAGAGACCCAGTACTTC; cdr3_aa: CASSMTGQETQYF
j_call: TRBJ2-1; v_call: TRBV10-2; clone_size: -; d_call: TRBD2; cdr3_nt: TGCGCCAGCAGTGAGTATACACCGGGACTAGCGGGAGTCTACAATGAGCAGTTCTTC; cdr3_aa: CASSEYTPGLAGVYNEQFF
j_call: TRBJ2-1; v_call: TRBV28; clone_size: -; d_call: TRBD2; cdr3_nt: TGTGCCAGCAGTTTACCGACTACCGGGGGGGGTGATGAGCAGTTCTTC; cdr3_aa: CASSLPTTGGGDEQFF
j_call: TRBJ2-7; v_call: TRBV6-5; clone_size: -; d_call: TRBD2; cdr3_nt: TGTGCCAGCAGTTCCACGCGCCTAGCGGGAGATGGGCAGTACTTC; cdr3_aa: CASSSTRLAGDGQYF
j_call: TRBJ2-5; v_call: TRBV5-6; clone_size: -; d_call: TRBD1; cdr3_nt: TGTGCCAGCAGCTTACAGGGGGCTGTGCGGGAGACCCAGTACTTC; cdr3_aa: CASSLQGAVRETQYF
j_call: TRBJ2-7; v_call: TRBV28; clone_size: once; d_call: TRBD1; cdr3_nt: TGTGCCAGCAGCTTCGGGGGACAGGGCCACGAGCAGTACTTC; cdr3_aa: CASSFGGQGHEQYF
j_call: TRBJ1-1; v_call: TRBV5-6; clone_size: -; d_call: -; cdr3_nt: TGTGCCAGCAGCTTGATTGAGGGACAAACGAACACTGAAGCTTTCTTT; cdr3_aa: CASSLIEGQTNTEAFF
j_call: TRBJ1-1; v_call: TRBV28; clone_size: once; d_call: -; cdr3_nt: TGTGCCAGCAGTCCCCCCGTATATGAAGCTTTCTTT; cdr3_aa: CASSPPVYEAFF
j_call: TRBJ2-7; v_call: TRBV6-5; clone_size: -; d_call: -; cdr3_nt: TGTGCCAGCAGAGATTTCGGTGGAGTCGACGAGCAGTACTTC; cdr3_aa: CASRDFGGVDEQYF
j_call: TRBJ2-1; v_call: TRBV6-5; clone_size: -; d_call: TRBD2; cdr3_nt: TGTGCCAGCAGTTACTCTCTCGGACTAGTTTACAATGAGCAGTTCTTC; cdr3_aa: CASSYSLGLVYNEQFF
j_call: TRBJ2-2; v_call: TRBV4-3; clone_size: -; d_call: TRBD2; cdr3_nt: TGCGCCAGCAGCCAAATTGGGACTAGAGACTCCGGGGAGCTGTTTTTT; cdr3_aa: CASSQIGTRDSGELFF
j_call: TRBJ2-7; v_call: TRBV19; clone_size: -; d_call: TRBD1; cdr3_nt: TGTGCCAGTAGCGGGACAGGGCTAACCTACGAGCAGTACTTC; cdr3_aa: CASSGTGLTYEQYF
j_call: TRBJ1-3; v_call: TRBV28; clone_size: -; d_call: -; cdr3_nt: TGTGCCAGCAGCTCCGTTGGGGGGGGGAACGGAAACACCATATATTTT; cdr3_aa: CASSSVGGGNGNTIYF
j_call: TRBJ1-1; v_call: TRBV6-6; clone_size: many; d_call: TRBD1; cdr3_nt: TGTGCCAGCAGCTCCACAGGGGTCACTGAAGCTTTCTTT; cdr3_aa: CASSSTGVTEAFF
j_call: TRBJ1-2; v_call: TRBV14; clone_size: -; d_call: TRBD1; cdr3_nt: TGTGCCAGCAGCCTTTCACAGGGGTATAGCTACACCTTC; cdr3_aa: CASSLSQGYSYTF
j_call: TRBJ2-7; v_call: TRBV5-8; clone_size: few; d_call: TRBD1; cdr3_nt: TGTGCCAGCAGCTCGACAGGGACCCTAACCCACGAGCAGTACTTC; cdr3_aa: CASSSTGTLTHEQYF
j_call: TRBJ2-3; v_call: TRBV21-1; clone_size: -; d_call: -; cdr3_nt: TGTGCCAGCAGCAAAGTGGGGACTAGCGCTAAAGATACGCAGTATTTT; cdr3_aa: CASSKVGTSAKDTQYF
j_call: TRBJ2-1; v_call: TRBV9; clone_size: -; d_call: -; cdr3_nt: TGTGCCAGCAGCGCTCAAGGGAGGTTTGAGCAGTTCTTC; cdr3_aa: CASSAQGRFEQFF
j_call: TRBJ2-7; v_call: TRBV18; clone_size: -; d_call: TRBD1; cdr3_nt: TGTGCCAGCTCACGGGACAGGGGCTACGAGCAGTACTTC; cdr3_aa: CASSRDRGYEQYF
j_call: TRBJ2-4; v_call: TRBV28; clone_size: -; d_call: TRBD1; cdr3_nt: TGTGCCACTAATACAGGGGGCGCAGTCAAAAACATTCAGTACTTC; cdr3_aa: CATNTGGAVKNIQYF
j_call: TRBJ2-1; v_call: TRBV4-1; clone_size: -; d_call: TRBD1; cdr3_nt: TGCGCCAGCAGCCGTGTCAAGCCGGGACAGGGTAGTAATGAGCAGTTCTTC; cdr3_aa: CASSRVKPGQGSNEQFF
j_call: TRBJ2-2; v_call: TRBV2; clone_size: -; d_call: -; cdr3_nt: TGTGCCGGGAGCCCAGCTGCGAACACCGGGGAGCTGTTTTTT; cdr3_aa: CAGSPAANTGELFF
j_call: TRBJ2-1; v_call: TRBV5-1; clone_size: -; d_call: TRBD2; cdr3_nt: TGCGCCAGCAGCTTGAGTCCCGCGGGAGGATACAATGAGCAGTTCTTC; cdr3_aa: CASSLSPAGGYNEQFF
j_call: TRBJ1-3; v_call: TRBV7-2; clone_size: -; d_call: -; cdr3_nt: TGTGCCAGCAGCCGTGACAGCCAGACTCACTCTGGAAACACCATATATTTT; cdr3_aa: CASSRDSQTHSGNTIYF
j_call: TRBJ2-7; v_call: TRBV2; clone_size: -; d_call: -; cdr3_nt: TGTGCCAGCAGTGACGGGGCCTACGAGCAGTACTTC; cdr3_aa: CASSDGAYEQYF
j_call: TRBJ1-2; v_call: TRBV9; clone_size: -; d_call: -; cdr3_nt: TGTGCCAGCAGCGTGGGGCAGGACTATGGCTACACCTTC; cdr3_aa: CASSVGQDYGYTF
j_call: TRBJ1-5; v_call: TRBV27; clone_size: once; d_call: TRBD1; cdr3_nt: TGTGCCAGCAGTTCTGGGACAGGGGGCTTTCAGCCCCAGCATTTT; cdr3_aa: CASSSGTGGFQPQHF
j_call: TRBJ2-7; v_call: TRBV5-5; clone_size: -; d_call: TRBD1; cdr3_nt: TGTGCCAGCAGCTTGGCCGGGACAGGGGGCCGGTACTACGAGCAGTACTTC; cdr3_aa: CASSLAGTGGRYYEQYF
j_call: TRBJ2-7; v_call: TRBV4-3; clone_size: -; d_call: TRBD1; cdr3_nt: TGCGCCAGCAGCCAGGGACAGGGGTTCTCCTACGAGCAGTACTTC; cdr3_aa: CASSQGQGFSYEQYF
j_call: TRBJ1-2; v_call: TRBV5-8; clone_size: few; d_call: TRBD1; cdr3_nt: TGTGCCAGCAGCTTATTGAACTTTGGGACAGACTATGGCTACACCTTC; cdr3_aa: CASSLLNFGTDYGYTF
j_call: TRBJ2-1; v_call: TRBV12-5; clone_size: -; d_call: TRBD2; cdr3_nt: TGTGCTAGTGGCTGGACTAGCGGGAATGAGAATGAGCAGTTCTTC; cdr3_aa: CASGWTSGNENEQFF
j_call: TRBJ2-1; v_call: TRBV7-2; clone_size: -; d_call: TRBD2; cdr3_nt: TGTGCCAGCAGCTTAGTGGGACTAGCGGGAGGGAGGAATGAGCAGTTCTTC; cdr3_aa: CASSLVGLAGGRNEQFF
j_call: TRBJ2-5; v_call: TRBV13; clone_size: -; d_call: -; cdr3_nt: TGTGCCAGCAGCTTAGGCCTGGAGACCCAGTACTTC; cdr3_aa: CASSLGLETQYF
j_call: TRBJ2-1; v_call: TRBV5-1; clone_size: -; d_call: TRBD2; cdr3_nt: TGCGCCAGCAGCTTGGTTCCGGGACTAGCTTGGGCCAATGAGCAGTTCTTC; cdr3_aa: CASSLVPGLAWANEQFF
j_call: TRBJ2-3; v_call: TRBV28; clone_size: -; d_call: TRBD1; cdr3_nt: TGTGCCAGCAGACCAGGACAGGGGGCTGTGACAGATACGCAGTATTTT; cdr3_aa: CASRPGQGAVTDTQYF
j_call: TRBJ1-2; v_call: TRBV27; clone_size: -; d_call: -; cdr3_nt: TGTGCCAGCAGTTTATTGGGCAATGGACAGTCTGGGCCCGATGGCTACACCTTC; cdr3_aa: CASSLLGNGQSGPDGYTF
j_call: TRBJ2-3; v_call: TRBV15; clone_size: -; d_call: TRBD2; cdr3_nt: TGTGCCACCAGCAGCGGGACTAGTTCTAACACAGATACGCAGTATTTT; cdr3_aa: CATSSGTSSNTDTQYF
j_call: TRBJ1-3; v_call: TRBV11-3; clone_size: -; d_call: TRBD1; cdr3_nt: TGTGCCAGCAGCGCAGGGACAGCCACATACTCTGGAAACACCATATATTTT; cdr3_aa: CASSAGTATYSGNTIYF
j_call: TRBJ1-2; v_call: TRBV9; clone_size: -; d_call: -; cdr3_nt: TGTGCCAGCAGCGTAGGAAACAGACACTCCCTCTCGCCAGGGGGCTACACCTTC; cdr3_aa: CASSVGNRHSLSPGGYTF
j_call: TRBJ2-1; v_call: TRBV6-5; clone_size: once; d_call: -; cdr3_nt: TGTGCCAGCAGACGGGACTTAGTATACAATGAGCAGTTCTTC; cdr3_aa: CASRRDLVYNEQFF
j_call: TRBJ2-1; v_call: TRBV11-3; clone_size: -; d_call: TRBD2; cdr3_nt: TGTGCCAGCAGCTTAGGTAACTTAGCGGGCGAGCAGTTCTTC; cdr3_aa: CASSLGNLAGEQFF
j_call: TRBJ2-7; v_call: TRBV20-1; clone_size: -; d_call: -; cdr3_nt: TGCAGTGCGCCGCTAAGATACGAGCAGTACTTC; cdr3_aa: CSAPLRYEQYF
j_call: TRBJ2-3; v_call: TRBV27; clone_size: -; d_call: TRBD2; cdr3_nt: TGTGCCAGCAGCCCCCGACTAGCGGTGATAGCAGATACGCAGTATTTT; cdr3_aa: CASSPRLAVIADTQYF